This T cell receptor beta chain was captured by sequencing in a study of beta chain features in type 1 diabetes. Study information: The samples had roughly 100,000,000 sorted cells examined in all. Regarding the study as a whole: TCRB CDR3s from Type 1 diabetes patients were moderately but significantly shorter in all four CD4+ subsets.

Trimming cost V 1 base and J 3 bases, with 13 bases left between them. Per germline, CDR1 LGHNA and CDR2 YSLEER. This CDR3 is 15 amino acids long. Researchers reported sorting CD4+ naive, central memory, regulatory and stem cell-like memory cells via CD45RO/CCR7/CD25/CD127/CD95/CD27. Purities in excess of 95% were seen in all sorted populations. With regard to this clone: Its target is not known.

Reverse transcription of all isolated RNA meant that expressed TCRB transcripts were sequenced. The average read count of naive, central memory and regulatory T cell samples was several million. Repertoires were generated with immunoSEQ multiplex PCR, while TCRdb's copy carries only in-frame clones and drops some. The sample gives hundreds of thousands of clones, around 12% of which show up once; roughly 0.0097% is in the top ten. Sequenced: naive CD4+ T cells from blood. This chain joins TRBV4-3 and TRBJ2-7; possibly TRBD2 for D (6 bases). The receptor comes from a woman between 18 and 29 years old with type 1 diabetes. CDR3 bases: TGCGCCAGCAGCCAAGTCGGGGGAGCCCTCTACGAGCAGTACTTC. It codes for CASSQVGGALYEQYF.